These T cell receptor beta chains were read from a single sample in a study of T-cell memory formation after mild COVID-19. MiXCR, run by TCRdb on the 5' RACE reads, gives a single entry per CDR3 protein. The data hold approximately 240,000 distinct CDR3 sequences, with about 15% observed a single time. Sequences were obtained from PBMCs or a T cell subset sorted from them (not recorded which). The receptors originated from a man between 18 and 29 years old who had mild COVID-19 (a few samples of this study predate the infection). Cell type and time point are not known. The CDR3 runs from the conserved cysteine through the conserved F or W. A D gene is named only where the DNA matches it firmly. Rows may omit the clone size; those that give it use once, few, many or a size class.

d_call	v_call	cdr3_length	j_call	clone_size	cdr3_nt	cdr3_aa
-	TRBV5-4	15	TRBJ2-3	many	TGTGCCAGCACGAGGGGGGGACCTAGCACAGATACGCAGTATTTT	CASTRGGPSTDTQYF
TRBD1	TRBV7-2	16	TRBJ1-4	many	TGTGCCAGCAGCTTAGTTTGGGGGACAGGGAATGAAAAACTGTTTTTT	CASSLVWGTGNEKLFF
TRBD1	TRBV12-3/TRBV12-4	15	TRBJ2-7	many	TGTGCCAGCAGACGGGACAGGGGTATCCGCTACGAGCAGTACTTC	CASRRDRGIRYEQYF
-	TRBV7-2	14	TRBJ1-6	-	TGTGCCAGCAGTTTTACTTTAGGAAATTCACCCCTCCACTTT	CASSFTLGNSPLHF
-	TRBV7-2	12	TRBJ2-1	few	TGTGCCAGCAGCTCCCAATTCCGAGAGCAGTTCTTC	CASSSQFREQFF
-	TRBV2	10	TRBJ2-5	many	TGTGCCAGCAGCCGGGAGACCCAGTACTTC	CASSRETQYF
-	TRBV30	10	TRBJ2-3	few	TGTGCCTGGACAGGGGATACGCAGTATTTT	CAWTGDTQYF
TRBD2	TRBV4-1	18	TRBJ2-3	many	TGCGCCAGCAGCCAACTTCCGGGACTAGCATCCACCACAGATACGCAGTATTTT	CASSQLPGLASTTDTQYF
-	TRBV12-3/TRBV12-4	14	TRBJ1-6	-	TGTGCCAGCAGCCCTACGGGGTATAATTCACCCCTCCACTTT	CASSPTGYNSPLHF
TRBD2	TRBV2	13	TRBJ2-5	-	TGTGCCAGCACCTTAGCGGGGGAGGGGACCCAGTACTTC	CASTLAGEGTQYF
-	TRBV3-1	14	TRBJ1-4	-	TGTGCCAGCAGCCTGCGGGGTCATAATGAAAAACTGTTTTTT	CASSLRGHNEKLFF
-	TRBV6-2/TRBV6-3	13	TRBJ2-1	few	TGTGCCACCCTTCGGCGACGGGACAATGAGCAGTTCTTC	CATLRRRDNEQFF
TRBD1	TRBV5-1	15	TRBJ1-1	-	TGCGCCAGCAGCTCGGGGACAGGGCGGAGCACTGAAGCTTTCTTT	CASSSGTGRSTEAFF
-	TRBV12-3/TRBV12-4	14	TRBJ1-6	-	TGTGCCAGCAGTTTGATCGGGAGAGACTCACCCCTCCACTTT	CASSLIGRDSPLHF
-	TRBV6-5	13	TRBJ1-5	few	TGTGCCAGCAGTAGGGACCTTGATCAGCCCCAGCATTTT	CASSRDLDQPQHF
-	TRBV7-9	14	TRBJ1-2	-	TGTGCCAGCAGCTTGCCCGGGGGCGCGGGTGGCTACACCTTC	CASSLPGGAGGYTF
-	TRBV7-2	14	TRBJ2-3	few	TGTGCCAGCAGCGCCCGACAGCCCACAGATACGCAGTATTTT	CASSARQPTDTQYF
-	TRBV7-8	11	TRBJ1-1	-	TGTGCCACCTCTACGAACACTGAAGCTTTCTTT	CATSTNTEAFF
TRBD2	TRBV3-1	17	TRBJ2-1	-	TGTGCCAGCAGCTGGGTCCTAGCGGGGGGCAGGGGTAATGAGCAGTTCTTC	CASSWVLAGGRGNEQFF
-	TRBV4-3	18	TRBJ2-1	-	TGCGCCAGCAGCCAAGACGTTGGGACCTTTGGGTCCTACAATGAGCAGTTCTTC	CASSQDVGTFGSYNEQFF
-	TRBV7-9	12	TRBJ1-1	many	TGTGCCAGCACTCCTGGGAGGGAGGGAGCTTTCTTT	CASTPGREGAFF
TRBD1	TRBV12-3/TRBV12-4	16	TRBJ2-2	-	TGTGCCAGCAGTCCAACGACAGGGGGAATAATCGGGGAGCTGTTTTTT	CASSPTTGGIIGELFF